Listed here are 17 T cell receptor beta chains from one sample, sequenced in a study of blood T cells in healthy people across ages. For the second PCR, which ran for about 7 to 11 cycles, a sample-barcoded 5' primer and a J-beta primer mix were used. TCRdb ran MiXCR on the 5' RACE reads and lists one entry per CDR3 protein. The sample lists around 1,900,000 distinct CDR3 sequences; approximately 40% were seen once. The sequenced material came from blood. Receptors were obtained from a human donor in good health.

The J gene is TRBJ2-5, the V gene TRBV6-5; TRBD1 agrees at 8 bases. The CDR3 runs to 11 residues. Germline loops: CDR1 MNHEY, CDR2 SVGAGI. V shed 7 bases and J 12 bases; nucleotides not matched to a gene: 7. The CDR3 DNA reads as TGTGCCAGCAACCTACAGGGGGTAGAGTACTTC. It encodes CASNLQGVEYF.

The gene calls are TRBV15 and TRBJ2-1; D not certain. CDR3 length equals 14 residues. From germline, CDR1 is LNHNV and CDR2 YYDKDF (reference sequence). V shed 2 bases and J shed 9 bases, with 14 bases lying between them. CDR3 region: CATSRFAPPGEQFF. The CDR3 DNA reads as TGTGCCACCAGCAGATTCGCCCCTCCGGGTGAGCAGTTCTTC.

The chain uses TRBV20-1 and TRBJ2-7, with D maybe TRBD2 (6 bases). This CDR3 has 15 amino acids. Trimming took 0 bases from V and 1 from J, leaving 13 bases between them. Germline-derived CDR1 and CDR2 are DFQATT and SNEGSKA (reference sequence). The CDR3: CSARDLGTPSYEQYF. CDR3 sequence (DNA): TGCAGTGCTAGAGATCTTGGGACTCCATCCTACGAGCAGTACTTC.

This CDR3 is CASSLGGHLMNTEAFF. CDR3 sequence (DNA): TGTGCCAGCAGCTTAGGAGGACACCTTATGAACACTGAAGCTTTCTTT. This sequence joins TRBV7-2 and TRBJ1-1, with D perhaps matching TRBD1 (5 bases). The V gene's germline CDR1 is SGHTA and CDR2 FQGNSA. CDR3 length equals 16 residues. Trimming pared 1 base from V and 0 bases from J, leaving 12 bases between.

The chain couples TRBV6-1 to TRBJ1-2; D not resolved. The CDR3 has 16 residues. V dropped 7 bases and J dropped 2 bases, with 20 bases sitting between them. The germline V gene encodes CDR1 MNHNS and CDR2 SASEGT. The chain's CDR3 is CASTVRKSVENYGYTF. In DNA, the CDR3 is TGTGCCAGCACCGTCAGGAAGTCGGTAGAAAACTATGGCTACACCTTC.

The J gene is TRBJ2-7, the V gene TRBV5-1; the match to TRBD1 covers 9 bases. Germline V gene lookup returns CDR1 SGHRS and CDR2 YFSETQ. V trimming: 4 bases; J trimming: 7 bases; junction bases outside the gene matches: 12. This CDR3 is 15 amino acids long. The CDR3 nucleotides are TGCGCCAGCAGCACCGAGGACAGGGGTAGGGAGGAGCAGTACTTC. Translated: CASSTEDRGREEQYF.

This clonotype showed up just a few times. This chain joins TRBV20-1 and TRBJ2-7, with D possibly being TRBD1 (7 bases). The CDR3 length is 15 residues. Between the trimmed V and J ends, which lost 1 base and 0 bases, there was a span of 13 bases. Germline loops: CDR1 DFQATT, CDR2 SNEGSKA (reference sequence). The CDR3, as DNA: TGCAGTGCTAGAGGCGGGGACAGCCCCTCCTACGAGCAGTACTTC. Translated: CSARGGDSPSYEQYF.

This chain uses TRBV29-1 with TRBJ1-2; TRBD1 agrees at 10 bases. Per germline, CDR1 SQVTM and CDR2 ANQGSEA. The CDR3 loop spans 13 amino acids. The junction had 10 bases not matched to a gene; V was cut back by 8 bases and J by 7 bases. CDR3 residues: CSFRDRGISGYTF. The CDR3 DNA reads TGCAGCTTCCGGGACAGGGGAATTTCTGGCTACACCTTC.

The J gene is TRBJ2-1, the V gene TRBV7-6; D possibly corresponds to TRBD2 (5 bases). CDR1 SGHVS and CDR2 FNYEAQ come from the germline V gene. This CDR3 is 16 amino acids long. With 3 bases removed from V and 6 bases from J, the gap between germline ends came to 18 bases. CDR3 sequence reads: CASSFGKGGEGNEQFF. The CDR3, as DNA: TGTGCCAGCAGCTTCGGGAAGGGTGGCGAGGGCAATGAGCAGTTCTTC.

This clonotype came up a few times. The chain uses TRBV12-3 or TRBV12-4 and TRBJ2-3, with D possibly called TRBD1 or TRBD2 (5 bases each). V was trimmed by 0 bases and J by 11 bases, leaving 18 bases between them. This CDR3 region has 15 residues. The DNA for the CDR3 is TGTGCCAGCAGTTTAGCACGGGGCTCCCTTCGGGGGCAGTATTTT. It is translated as CASSLARGSLRGQYF.

The rearrangement links TRBV7-2 to TRBJ1-2; D is ambiguous. Germline CDR1 and CDR2: SGHTA and FQGNSA. The CDR3 runs to 13 residues. The ends were cut back, 0 bases at V and 7 bases at J, with 9 bases in the middle. The CDR3 region has the DNA TGTGCCAGCAGCTTAGCAGTTAACCTTGGCTACACCTTC. It encodes CASSLAVNLGYTF.

This clonotype appeared once. The rearrangement links TRBV4-2 to TRBJ2-1; 13 nucleotides align to TRBD2. Germline CDR1 is LGHNA and CDR2 is YNFKEQ. V was clipped by 0 bases and J by 5 bases; unmatched bases: 4. The CDR3 runs to 17 residues. This chain's CDR3 is CASSQERGLAGDNEQFF. The CDR3 DNA reads TGTGCCAGCAGCCAAGAACGCGGACTAGCGGGGGACAATGAGCAGTTCTTC.

The rearrangement joins TRBV9 to TRBJ1-1; D might be TRBD1 (5 bases). CDR1 and CDR2 from the germline V gene are SGDLS and YYNGEE. This CDR3 spans 16 amino acids. V was trimmed by 3 bases and J by 5 bases, leaving 20 bases between them. The DNA for the CDR3 is TGTGCCAGCAGCGCACTCTCCGGGGTTGGGGGTACTGAAGCTTTCTTT. Protein: CASSALSGVGGTEAFF.

This chain uses TRBV6-2 or TRBV6-3 with TRBJ1-1; D is uncertain. The CDR3 totals 12 residues. Germline CDR1 and CDR2: MNHEY and SVGEGT. Trimming shortened V by 9 bases and J by 2 bases, and 10 bases separated the two germline ends. The CDR3 spells CASFGFNTEAFF. The CDR3 nucleotides are TGTGCCAGTTTTGGGTTTAACACTGAAGCTTTCTTT.

This clonotype appeared a few times. This chain uses TRBV28 with TRBJ2-1; D remains ambiguous. The germline V gene has CDR1 MDHEN and CDR2 SYDVKM. The CDR3 length is 15 residues. Trimming took 2 bases from V and 2 from J, leaving 10 bases between them. In nucleotides, the CDR3 is TGTGCCAGCAGTTTAAGTACAGAGGCCTACAATGAGCAGTTCTTC. Translating it yields CASSLSTEAYNEQFF.

The rearrangement links TRBV24-1 to TRBJ2-3, with TRBD1 matching over 7 bases. V gave up 1 base and J gave up 2 bases; unmatched junction bases: 8. Per germline, CDR1 KGHDR and CDR2 SFDVKD. This CDR3 has 17 amino acids. This CDR3 is CATSDFRDRPYTDTQYF. CDR3 in DNA: TGTGCCACCAGTGATTTCCGGGACAGACCCTACACAGATACGCAGTATTTT.

Notes on this clonotype: A much larger clone lies a single base off, so this may be a read error. The chain employs TRBV20-1 and TRBJ2-5, with D perhaps matching TRBD2 (6 bases). The CDR3 has 16 amino acids. Trimming left V 2 bases short and J 4 bases short, with 20 bases between. Germline values: CDR1 DFQATT, CDR2 SNEGSKA (reference sequence). The CDR3 is CSARPWTGGVGETQYF. Written as DNA, the CDR3 is TGCAGTGCTAGACCTTGGACTGGCGGGGTAGGAGAGACCCAGTACTTC.